These 16 T cell receptor beta chains were all obtained from the same sample, sequenced in a study of T cell responses to AZD1222 COVID-19 vaccine. Repertoires were generated with immunoSEQ multiplex PCR, while TCRdb's copy carries only in-frame clones and drops some. The sample shows roughly 150,000 clones, 88% of them seen only once. Sequencing was performed on peripheral blood, taken on day 0 of AZD1222 vaccination. The receptors come from an adult in good health.

The chain carries TRBV5-6 and TRBJ2-7; TRBD1 aligns across 9 bases. The CDR3 length is 15 residues. CDR1 is SGHDT, CDR2 YYEEEE, per germline. V lost 4 bases and J lost 3; bases outside the gene matches: 8. DNA for the CDR3: TGTGCCAGCAGCAGAACCGGGACAGGGTACTACGAGCAGTACTTC. It codes for CASSRTGTGYYEQYF. Full variable domain (outside the CDR3, taken from reference TRBV5-6 and TRBJ2-7): DAGVTQSPTHLIKTRGQQVTLRCSPKSGHDTVSWYQQALGQGPQFIFQYYEEEERQRGNFPDRFSGHQFPNYSSELNVNALLLGDSALYLCASSRTGTGYYEQYFGPGTRLTVT.

The CDR3 is CASSPGGTDTQYF. For the CDR3, the DNA is TGTGCCAGCAGCCCAGGGGGCACAGATACGCAGTATTTT. The rearrangement uses TRBV11-3 and TRBJ2-3, with TRBD1 as a possible D gene (6 bases). The CDR3 sequence is 13 residues long. Germline lookup yields CDR1 SGHNT and CDR2 YENEEA. Trimming took off 5 bases at V and 1 base at J, with 7 bases between the two ends.

This clone was detected only once. The J gene is TRBJ2-3, the V gene TRBV6-6; 10 bases line up with TRBD1. Germline V gene lookup returns CDR1 MNHNY and CDR2 SVGAGI (reference sequence). The CDR3 has 16 residues. The V segment lost 5 bases and the J segment 3 bases; nucleotides outside the gene matches: 8. CDR3 residues: CASSPQDRGVTDTQYF. The CDR3 DNA follows: TGTGCCAGCAGTCCCCAGGACAGGGGGGTAACAGATACGCAGTATTTT.

This chain connects TRBV29-1 to TRBJ1-3; no clear D. Germline CDR1 SQVTM, CDR2 ANQGSEA. Trimming left V 7 bases short and J 0 bases short, with 10 bases between. This CDR3 comprises 13 residues. Here the CDR3 DNA reads TGCAGCGCGGACGCTAACTCTGGAAACACCATATATTTT. This gives the protein CSADANSGNTIYF.

The chain has TRBV7-2 and TRBJ2-1; maybe TRBD1 (5 bases). There are 15 residues in the CDR3. V lost 1 base and J lost 0, with 7 bases in between. Germline CDR1 SGHTA, CDR2 FQGNSA. The CDR3 bases are TGTGCCAGCAGCTTAGAAGACAGCTCCTACAATGAGCAGTTCTTC. Its translation: CASSLEDSSYNEQFF.

The chain employs TRBV3-1 (or the pseudogene TRBV3-2) and TRBJ1-5; unclear D gene. The CDR3 runs 12 residues. Germline V CDR1 and CDR2: LGHDT, YNNKEL (reference sequence). V lost 5 bases to trimming and J lost 5 bases, with 7 bases between them. The CDR3 sequence: CASSYGDQPQHF. In DNA form, the CDR3 reads TGTGCCAGCAGCTACGGGGATCAGCCCCAGCATTTT.

The V gene is TRBV7-2, the J gene TRBJ1-1; 8 bases are shared with TRBD1. Germline V gene lookup returns CDR1 SGHTA and CDR2 FQGNSA. The CDR3 covers 15 residues. V dropped 8 bases and J dropped 5; count of bases not matched to a gene: 13. The DNA of the CDR3 is TGTGCCAGCGGACTTCGACAGGGGATGAGTACTGAAGCTTTCTTT. Protein sequence: CASGLRQGMSTEAFF. The full variable domain, in which reference TRBV7-2 and TRBJ1-1 provide the parts outside the CDR3, is GAGVSQSPSNKVTEKGKDVELRCDPISGHTALYWYRQSLGQGLEFLIYFQGNSAPDKSGLPSDRFSAERTGGSVSTLTIQRTQQEDSAVYLCASGLRQGMSTEAFFGQGTRLTVV.

The genes are TRBV7-8 and TRBJ2-5, with 7 bases identical to TRBD2. The CDR3 has 18 residues. V lost 1 base to trimming and J lost 1 base; unmatched junction nucleotides: 12. Germline V gene lookup returns CDR1 SGHVS and CDR2 FQNEAQ. CDR3 nucleotide sequence: TGTGCCAGCAGCTTAGTTGTTGGGAGGGTGGGCCTCCAAGAGACCCAGTACTTC. Translation: CASSLVVGRVGLQETQYF.

This chain uses TRBV4-3 with TRBJ2-5; 16 nucleotides align to TRBD2. The CDR3 runs 16 residues. The V segment lost 4 bases and the J segment 2 bases; nucleotides outside the gene matches: 1. Germline V CDR1 and CDR2: LGHNA, YSLEER. For the CDR3, the DNA is TGCGCCAGCAGCCGGGGACTAGCGGGGGGGCAAGAGACCCAGTACTTC. This sequence encodes CASSRGLAGGQETQYF.

The gene calls are TRBV7-9 and TRBJ2-5; possibly TRBD2 for D (6 bases). There are 14 residues in the CDR3. Trimming cost V 6 bases and J 7 bases, with 18 bases left between them. Germline V gene lookup returns CDR1 SEHNR and CDR2 FQNEAQ (reference sequence). CDR3 bases: TGTGCCAGCAGTTCCAACTCGGGGGTGGCGACCCAGTACTTC. As protein: CASSSNSGVATQYF.

The chain has TRBV28 and TRBJ1-5; possibly TRBD1 for D (6 bases). Looked up from germline, CDR1 is MDHEN and CDR2 is SYDVKM. The CDR3 extends over 14 amino acids. V was pared by 8 bases and J by 3 bases, with 14 bases between. The CDR3 reads CASDIGGINQPQHF. Written as DNA, the CDR3 is TGTGCCAGCGACATAGGGGGTATCAATCAGCCCCAGCATTTT.

A remark on this clone: A read error may account for a junction end that differs from germline. This chain connects TRBV9 to TRBJ2-3; D possibly corresponds to TRBD2 (6 bases). Germline V gives CDR1 SGDLS, CDR2 YYNGEE. CDR3 length: 13 amino acids. The CDR3 coding sequence is TGTGCCAGCGGTAGCGGTCCCACAGATACGCAGTTTTTT. Its protein product is CASGSGPTDTQFF.

This rearrangement joins TRBV6-1 to TRBJ1-5; unclear D gene. The V end lost 8 bases, the J end lost 4 bases, and 9 bases lay between the germline ends. Germline assignment: CDR1 MNHNS and CDR2 SASEGT. The CDR3 spans 12 residues. In nucleotides, the CDR3 is TGTGCCAGCGCGGTAGCAAATCAGCCCCAGCATTTT. Its translation is CASAVANQPQHF.

The J gene is TRBJ2-3, the V gene TRBV7-8; TRBD1 aligns across 9 bases. Trimming took 5 bases from V and 2 from J; bases not matched to a gene: 14. In germline, CDR1 is SGHVS, CDR2 FQNEAQ. This CDR3 contains 18 residues. CDR3 nucleotide sequence: TGTGCCAGCAGCCCCCTGTCAGGGACAGGGCTTCCCACAGATACGCAGTATTTT. It is translated as CASSPLSGTGLPTDTQYF.

This chain joins TRBV11-2 and TRBJ1-5; D remains unclear. CDR3 size: 12 residues. Per the germline V gene, CDR1 is SGHAT and CDR2 is FQNNGV. V dropped 4 bases and J dropped 4 bases, with 5 bases sitting between them. Here the CDR3 reads CASSSENQPQHF. CDR3 nucleotides: TGTGCCAGCAGCTCCGAAAATCAGCCCCAGCATTTT. The variable domain in full, with the rest retrieved from reference TRBV11-2 and TRBJ1-5, is EAGVAQSPRYKIIEKRQSVAFWCNPISGHATLYWYQQILGQGPKLLIQFQNNGVVDDSQLPKDRFSAERLKGVDSTLKIQPAKLEDSAVYLCASSSENQPQHFGDGTRLSIL.

The chain is built from TRBV27 and TRBJ2-1; TRBD2 matches 12 bases. V shed 5 bases and J 5 bases; nucleotides not matched to a gene: 4. CDR3 length: 15 residues. Germline CDR1 is MNHEY and CDR2 is SMNVEV (reference sequence). CDR3 nucleotides: TGTGCCAGCAGTATCAGACTAGCGGGGGACAATGAGCAGTTCTTC. It codes for CASSIRLAGDNEQFF.